This T cell receptor beta chain was sequenced for a study of T cells after yellow fever vaccination. Whole-study findings and limits: In post-booster samples, most primary-vaccination clones reappeared (about 97% CD4, approximately 91% CD8).

MiXCR, applied by TCRdb to the 5' RACE reads, yields one record per CDR3 protein. The repertoire holds about 130,000 distinct CDR3 sequences, with about 7% as singletons. Comment on this clonotype: The antigen remains undetermined.

The CDR3 covers 13 residues. The germline gives CDR1 SGHAT, CDR2 FQNNGV. Between the trimmed V and J ends, which lost 3 bases and 9 bases, there was a span of 14 bases. The gene calls are TRBV11-2 and TRBJ2-5; tentative D call: TRBD2 (5 bases). This clonotype originated in a man aged 18 to 29 who received the YFV17D yellow fever vaccine. Material: CD4+ T cells sorted from PBMCs, obtained around 10 days after the first yellow fever vaccination. The CDR3 is CASSLEVSGSQYF. The DNA of the CDR3 is TGTGCCAGCAGCTTGGAGGTTTCCGGGTCCCAGTACTTC.